These 8 T cell receptor beta chains were all obtained from the same sample, sequenced in a study of T cell responses to AZD1222 COVID-19 vaccine. TCRdb keeps only in-frame clones here, not all; method: immunoSEQ multiplex PCR. The repertoire holds more than 150,000 clones, with around nine tenths as singletons. The source material was peripheral blood, sampled 28 days after the second AZD1222 dose. All receptors come from an adult who received the AZD1222 COVID-19 vaccine.

The gene calls are TRBV28 and TRBJ1-2; no clear D gene. The CDR3 totals 14 residues. Trimming pared 2 bases from V and 4 bases from J, leaving 11 bases between. CDR1 and CDR2 from the germline V gene are MDHEN and SYDVKM. For the CDR3, the DNA is TGTGCCAGCAGTTTAAGCAGGACGATCTATGGCTACACCTTC. Its protein is CASSLSRTIYGYTF.

This chain uses TRBV6-6 with TRBJ1-2, with TRBD1 matching over 9 bases. CDR3 size: 15 residues. Looked up from germline, CDR1 is MNHNY and CDR2 is SVGAGI (reference sequence). J gave up 8 bases and V 6 bases, and 13 bases lay outside the gene matches. CDR3 residues: CASSHNPGQGGGYTF. In DNA form, the CDR3 reads TGTGCCAGCAGCCATAACCCGGGACAGGGAGGAGGCTACACCTTC.

This clone was recorded once. The CDR3 protein is CASSVGLAGGGTGELFF. CDR3 coding DNA: TGCGCCAGCAGCGTGGGACTAGCGGGAGGAGGGACCGGGGAGCTGTTTTTT. J is TRBJ2-2 and V is TRBV5-1, with TRBD2 matching over 15 bases. The length of the CDR3 is 17 residues. The V gene's germline CDR1 is SGHRS and CDR2 YFSETQ. Trimming cost V 4 bases and J 5 bases; bases outside gene matches: 6.

For this clone: A junction end diverges from the germline sequence, so it may reflect a read error. V and J are TRBV5-6 and TRBJ2-5; 8 bases are shared with TRBD1. CDR3 length equals 11 residues. Germline V lookup: CDR1 SGHDT, CDR2 YYEEEE. The CDR3 reads CASSLSGGVDF. CDR3 DNA: TGTGCCAGCAGCTTGTCAGGGGGCGTGGACTTC.

The chain is built from TRBV28 and TRBJ2-7; weak D call: TRBD2 (5 bases). V lost 2 bases and J 1 base, leaving 12 bases between the germline ends. The CDR3 has 15 residues. The germline CDR1 and CDR2 sequences are MDHEN and SYDVKM. In nucleotides, the CDR3 is TGTGCCAGCAGTTTAGCGTGGGAGCGGTCCTACGAGCAGTACTTC. Amino acids: CASSLAWERSYEQYF.

In its sample, this clone was seen a few times. The chain has TRBV5-4 and TRBJ2-1; TRBD2 matches at 16 bases. The ends lost 3 bases at V and 4 bases at J; junction bases unmatched: 4. Germline loops: CDR1 SGHNT, CDR2 YYREEE (reference sequence). The CDR3 runs to 17 residues. The chain's CDR3 is CASSWGLAGGPYNEQFF. The CDR3, as DNA: TGTGCCAGCAGCTGGGGACTAGCGGGAGGGCCTTACAATGAGCAGTTCTTC. Filled out from reference TRBV5-4 and TRBJ2-1, the complete variable domain reads ETGVTQSPTHLIKTRGQQVTLRCSSQSGHNTVSWYQQALGQGPQFIFQYYREEENGRGNFPPRFSGLQFPNYSSELNVNALELDDSALYLCASSWGLAGGPYNEQFFGPGTRLTVL.

The rearrangement joins TRBV9 to TRBJ2-2; the D is unclear. Per the germline V gene, CDR1 is SGDLS and CDR2 is YYNGEE. This CDR3 is 13 amino acids long. The V and J ends lost 0 bases and 5 bases respectively, with 5 bases between them. The CDR3 nucleotides read TGTGCCAGCAGCGTAGACTTGACCGGGGAGCTGTTTTTT. Protein: CASSVDLTGELFF.

V gene TRBV24-1 combines with J gene TRBJ2-3; no clear D. Looked up from germline, CDR1 is KGHDR and CDR2 is SFDVKD. V lost 3 bases to trimming and J lost 6 bases, with 12 bases between them. CDR3 length equals 14 residues. This chain's CDR3 is CATSDPARRDTQYF. Written as DNA, the CDR3 is TGTGCCACCAGTGATCCCGCTAGACGTGATACGCAGTATTTT.